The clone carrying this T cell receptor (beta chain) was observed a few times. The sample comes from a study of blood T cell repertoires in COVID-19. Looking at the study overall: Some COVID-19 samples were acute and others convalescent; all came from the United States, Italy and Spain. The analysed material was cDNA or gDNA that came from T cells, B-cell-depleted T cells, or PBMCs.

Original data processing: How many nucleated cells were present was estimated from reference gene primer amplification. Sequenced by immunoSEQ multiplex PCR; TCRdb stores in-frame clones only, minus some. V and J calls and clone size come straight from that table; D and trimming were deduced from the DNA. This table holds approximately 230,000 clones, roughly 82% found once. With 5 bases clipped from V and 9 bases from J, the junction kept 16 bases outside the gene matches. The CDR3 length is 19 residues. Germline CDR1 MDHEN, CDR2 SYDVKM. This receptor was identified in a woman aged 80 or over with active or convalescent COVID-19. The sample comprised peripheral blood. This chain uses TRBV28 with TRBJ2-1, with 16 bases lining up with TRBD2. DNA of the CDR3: TGTGCCAGCAGTCCCGATCATTCGGGACTAGCGGGAGGGCCGGGTGAGCAGTTCTTC. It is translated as CASSPDHSGLAGGPGEQFF.